A single T cell receptor (beta chain) is shown here with its context. Its antigen remains unidentified. Libraries were prepared by immunoSEQ multiplex PCR; TCRdb keeps only in-frame clonotypes and omits some of them. The table has over 2 million clones, about 95% seen once. The record originates from a study of shared clonotypes between healthy human individuals. Naive CD8 cells comprised CD45RO-negative, CCR7-positively selected cells, excluding terminally differentiated effector memory CD45RA+ cells. Notes on the study in general: Read depth was anticipated to influence clonotype sharing among donors. Clonotypes shared by all four donors outscored non-shared clonotypes in generation probability. Clonotypes that were shared across a handful of donors made up approximately 5% of naive CD4 clonotypes.

Input material: naive CD8+ T cells sorted from blood. This sequence was found in a man between 18 and 35 years old in good health.

The CDR3: CASRGLAGVVGTGELFF. The CDR3 nucleotides read TGTGCCAGTAGGGGACTAGCGGGAGTCGTAGGGACCGGGGAGCTGTTTTTT. The gene calls are TRBV19 and TRBJ2-2, with 14 bases lining up with TRBD2. The J segment lost 5 bases and the V segment lost 6 bases, leaving 8 bases of the junction unmatched. This CDR3 region has 17 residues. Germline CDR1 LNHDA, CDR2 SQIVND (reference sequence). The full variable domain, rest sourced from reference TRBV19 and TRBJ2-2, is DGGITQSPKYLFRKEGQNVTLSCEQNLNHDAMYWYRQDPGQGLRLIYYSQIVNDFQKGDIAEGYSVSREKKESFPLTVTSAQKNPTAFYLCASRGLAGVVGTGELFFGEGSRLTVL.